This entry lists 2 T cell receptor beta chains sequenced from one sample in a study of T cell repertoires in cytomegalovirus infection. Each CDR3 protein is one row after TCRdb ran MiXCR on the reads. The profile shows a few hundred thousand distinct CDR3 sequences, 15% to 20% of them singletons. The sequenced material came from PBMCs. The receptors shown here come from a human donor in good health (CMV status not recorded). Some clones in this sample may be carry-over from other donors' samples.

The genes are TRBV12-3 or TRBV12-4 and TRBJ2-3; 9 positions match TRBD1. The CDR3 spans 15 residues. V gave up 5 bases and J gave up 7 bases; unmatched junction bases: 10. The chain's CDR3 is CASSLQGARGYTQYF. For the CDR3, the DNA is TGTGCCAGCAGTCTACAGGGGGCCCGCGGGTATACGCAGTATTTT.

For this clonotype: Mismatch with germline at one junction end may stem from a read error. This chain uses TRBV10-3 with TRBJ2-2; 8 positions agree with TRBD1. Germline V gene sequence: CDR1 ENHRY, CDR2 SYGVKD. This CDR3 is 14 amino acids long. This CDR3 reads CAVLQGANTEELFF. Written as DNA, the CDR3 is TGTGCCGTCCTCCAGGGGGCTAACACCGAGGAGCTGTTTTTT.